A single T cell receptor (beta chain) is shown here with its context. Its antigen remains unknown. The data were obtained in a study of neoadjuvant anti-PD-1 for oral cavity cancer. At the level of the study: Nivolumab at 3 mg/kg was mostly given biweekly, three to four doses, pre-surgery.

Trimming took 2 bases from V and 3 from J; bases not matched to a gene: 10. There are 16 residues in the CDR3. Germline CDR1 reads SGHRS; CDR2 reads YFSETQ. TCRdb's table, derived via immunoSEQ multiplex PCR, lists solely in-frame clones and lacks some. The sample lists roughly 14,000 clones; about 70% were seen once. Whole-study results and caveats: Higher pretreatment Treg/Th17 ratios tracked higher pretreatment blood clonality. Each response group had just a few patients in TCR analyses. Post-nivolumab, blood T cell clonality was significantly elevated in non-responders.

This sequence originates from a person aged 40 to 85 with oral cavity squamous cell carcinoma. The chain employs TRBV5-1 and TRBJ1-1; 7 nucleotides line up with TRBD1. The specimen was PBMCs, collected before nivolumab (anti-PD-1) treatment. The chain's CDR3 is CASSLDNRGGYTEAFF. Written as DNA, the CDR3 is TGCGCCAGCAGCTTAGATAACAGGGGAGGGTACACTGAAGCTTTCTTT.